These 24 T cell receptor beta chains were all obtained from the same sample, sequenced in a study of long-term antiretroviral therapy in people with HIV. With survey level as its setting, the immunoSEQ assay was v3.0. The table came from immunoSEQ multiplex PCR; TCRdb's copy has only in-frame clones and leaves some out. The table has about 21,000 clones, approximately 82% seen once. Material: unsorted PBMCs, obtained 0.5 years after starting antiretroviral therapy. The receptors come from a man aged 18 to 29 with HIV.

The chain joins TRBV29-1 to TRBJ1-5, with TRBD1 identical over 8 bases. Trimming at V came to 4 bases and at J to 11 bases, leaving 10 bases not matched to a gene. The V gene's germline CDR1 is SQVTM and CDR2 ANQGSEA. The CDR3 runs to 13 residues. The CDR3 DNA sequence: TGCAGCGTTGTTCTGGCAGGGGGCATGACCCAGCATTTT. Amino acids: CSVVLAGGMTQHF.

This chain uses TRBV29-1 with TRBJ2-1; no clear D. There are 14 residues in the CDR3. V was clipped by 2 bases and J by 7 bases, with 15 bases between them. Germline V lookup: CDR1 SQVTM, CDR2 ANQGSEA. DNA for the CDR3: TGCAGCGTTGAACCGAGTATGCTGGGAAATGAGCAGTTCTTC. Protein product: CSVEPSMLGNEQFF.

This clone was found a few times. This chain links TRBV19 with TRBJ1-6; D is undetermined. Trimming left V 8 bases short and J 6 bases short, with 11 bases between. CDR3 length: 13 amino acids. Germline CDR1 LNHDA, CDR2 SQIVND (reference sequence). In DNA, the CDR3 is TGTGCCAGTCGTGAGCACAGTAATTCACCCCTCCACTTT. Translated, it gives CASREHSNSPLHF.

The V gene is TRBV4-1, the J gene TRBJ1-1; TRBD1 matches 9 bases. V shed 0 bases and J 0 bases; nucleotides not matched to a gene: 5. The germline V gene has CDR1 MGHRA and CDR2 YSYEKL. This CDR3 has 17 amino acids. The CDR3 nucleotides read TGCGCCAGCAGCCAAGAAGGGACAGGGTGGATGAACACTGAAGCTTTCTTT. The encoded protein is CASSQEGTGWMNTEAFF.

This chain links TRBV9 with TRBJ1-2, with D hard to call. CDR1 SGDLS and CDR2 YYNGEE come from the germline V gene. The V end lost 0 bases, the J end lost 1 base, and 7 bases lay between the germline ends. The CDR3 has 14 amino acids. CDR3 in amino acids: CASSVGLDNYGYTF. Written as DNA, the CDR3 is TGTGCCAGCAGCGTAGGCCTTGATAACTATGGCTACACCTTC.

The V gene is TRBV11-2, the J gene TRBJ1-5; D is perhaps TRBD1 (5 bases). Trimming stripped 5 bases from V and 3 bases from J, with 11 bases between. The CDR3 extends over 14 amino acids. Germline V CDR1 and CDR2: SGHAT, FQNNGV. The CDR3 DNA is TGTGCCAGCAGCGAGGGGCGGTACAATCAGCCCCAGCATTTT. It yields the protein CASSEGRYNQPQHF.

CDR3 sequence (DNA): TGTGCCAGCAGTTCGTCTGCGGGGGGGCTAGGGGAGCAGTTCTTC. Translating gives CASSSSAGGLGEQFF. J is TRBJ2-1 and V is TRBV27; 9 bases map to TRBD2. V trimming: 4 bases; J trimming: 10 bases; junction bases outside the gene matches: 11. The CDR3 has 15 residues. Germline V gene sequence: CDR1 MNHEY, CDR2 SMNVEV (reference sequence).

The rearrangement uses TRBV19 and TRBJ2-5; D is uncertain. CDR1 LNHDA and CDR2 SQIVND come from the germline V gene (reference sequence). V lost 10 bases, J lost 4 bases, and 16 bases lay in between. The CDR3 spans 13 residues. The chain's CDR3 is CAISTGWGETQYF. In nucleotides, the CDR3 is TGTGCCATCTCAACCGGGTGGGGAGAGACCCAGTACTTC.

The chain links TRBV6-1 to TRBJ1-1, with TRBD1 matching over 9 bases. The V segment lost 6 bases and the J segment 8 bases; nucleotides outside the gene matches: 13. CDR1 and CDR2 from the germline V gene are MNHNS and SASEGT. The CDR3 runs to 15 residues. The CDR3 loop reads CASRRGTGKGKEAFF. In DNA, the CDR3 is TGTGCCAGCAGGAGGGGGACAGGGAAGGGTAAAGAAGCTTTCTTT.

This sequence joins TRBV9 and TRBJ1-2; a possible D gene is TRBD1 (5 bases). The CDR3 contains 16 residues. Germline V gene data show CDR1 as SGDLS and CDR2 as YYNGEE. With 3 bases removed from V and 0 bases from J, the gap between germline ends came to 15 bases. DNA for the CDR3: TGTGCCAGCAGCGGAAGCCGGGACGAACCTAACTATGGCTACACCTTC. Residues: CASSGSRDEPNYGYTF.

The chain uses TRBV18 and TRBJ1-5; D is unresolved. Trimming took off 4 bases at V and 1 base at J, with 5 bases between the two ends. The germline V gene encodes CDR1 KGHSH and CDR2 LQKENI. The length of the CDR3 is 13 residues. The CDR3 is CASSQDSNQPQHF. For the CDR3, the DNA is TGTGCCAGCTCACAGGACAGCAATCAGCCCCAGCATTTT. The variable domain in full, with the rest retrieved from reference TRBV18 and TRBJ1-5, is NAGVMQNPRHLVRRRGQEARLRCSPMKGHSHVYWYRQLPEEGLKFMVYLQKENIIDESGMPKERFSAEFPKEGPSILRIQQVVRGDSAAYFCASSQDSNQPQHFGDGTRLSIL.

J is TRBJ1-1 and V is TRBV4-1; D is possibly TRBD1 (6 bases). This CDR3 has 16 residues. The germline V gene encodes CDR1 MGHRA and CDR2 YSYEKL. With 6 bases removed from V and 3 bases from J, the gap between germline ends came to 20 bases. Here the CDR3 reads CASSRIAQGGDTEAFF. DNA for the CDR3: TGCGCCAGCAGTCGTATAGCACAGGGAGGGGACACTGAAGCTTTCTTT.

The CDR3 nucleotides read TGTGCCAGCTCACCACCGAACTTGCCGGTGGGCTATGGCTACACCTTC. Residues: CASSPPNLPVGYGYTF. V usage is TRBV18 and J usage is TRBJ1-2; D is ambiguous. Per the germline V gene, CDR1 is KGHSH and CDR2 is LQKENI. The V end was cut by 0 bases, the J end by 4 bases, with 15 bases between. The CDR3 is 16 residues long.

The chain uses TRBV7-7 and TRBJ2-1; D is ambiguous. Germline V gene data show CDR1 as SSHAT and CDR2 as FNYEAQ (reference sequence). V was pared by 3 bases and J by 7 bases, with 16 bases between. The CDR3 consists of 15 residues. For the CDR3, the DNA is TGTGCCAGCAGCTTCAGCCTTAACGAACTTAATGAGCAGTTCTTC. Its translation: CASSFSLNELNEQFF.

The V call is TRBV30, the J call TRBJ2-7, with 7 bases aligning to TRBD2. Trimming took 7 bases from V and 7 from J; bases not matched to a gene: 13. This CDR3 is 13 amino acids long. Per germline, CDR1 GTSNPN and CDR2 SVGIG (reference sequence). The DNA for the CDR3 is TGTGCCTTGACAGCGGGGCCCATTGGAGAGCAGTACTTC. Protein sequence: CALTAGPIGEQYF.

The rearrangement links TRBV5-1 to TRBJ2-2; D may be TRBD1 (5 bases). CDR3 length: 15 amino acids. The germline V gene has CDR1 SGHRS and CDR2 YFSETQ. V lost 0 bases to trimming and J lost 5 bases, with 11 bases between them. The CDR3 loop reads CASSLGDSGTGELFF. The CDR3 coding sequence is TGCGCCAGCAGCTTGGGAGACAGTGGAACCGGGGAGCTGTTTTTT.

The chain links TRBV9 to TRBJ1-3, with TRBD1 matching 8 bases. The V gene's germline CDR1 is SGDLS and CDR2 YYNGEE. This CDR3 has 15 amino acids. V was pared by 1 base and J by 2 bases, with 2 bases of the junction left unmatched. CDR3 sequence: CASSVQGAPGNTIYF. CDR3 nucleotides: TGTGCCAGCAGCGTACAGGGGGCGCCTGGAAACACCATATATTTT.

The chain couples TRBV12-5 to TRBJ2-4; weak D call: TRBD1 (5 bases). V was pared by 5 bases and J by 12 bases, with 11 bases between. Germline V CDR1 and CDR2: LGHNT, FRNRAP. The CDR3 sequence is 11 residues long. CDR3 amino acids: CASGEGDHQYF. For the CDR3, the DNA is TGTGCTAGTGGTGAAGGGGATCATCAGTACTTC.

The gene calls are TRBV27 and TRBJ2-7; 14 bases fit TRBD2. V trimming: 4 bases; J trimming: 0 bases; junction bases outside the gene matches: 8. The CDR3 is 18 amino acids. Germline CDR1 MNHEY, CDR2 SMNVEV (reference sequence). CDR3 DNA sequence: TGTGCCAGCAGTTCGACTAGCGGGAGGGCCGAGCTCTCCTACGAGCAGTACTTC. Residues: CASSSTSGRAELSYEQYF.

V and J are TRBV2 and TRBJ2-1; D remains ambiguous. Per germline, CDR1 SNHLY and CDR2 FYNNEI. The V gene lost 7 bases and the J gene lost 2 bases, with 12 bases spanning the gap. CDR3 length equals 14 residues. The CDR3 sequence is CASKATLTYNEQFF. The CDR3 DNA sequence: TGTGCCAGCAAGGCCACCCTTACCTACAATGAGCAGTTCTTC.

This clone was seen only once. The rearrangement joins TRBV7-2 to TRBJ1-5; D may be TRBD1 (5 bases). The CDR3 covers 16 residues. Trimming pared 5 bases from V and 1 base from J, leaving 15 bases between. Germline V gene sequence: CDR1 SGHTA, CDR2 FQGNSA. CDR3 coding DNA: TGTGCCAGCAGCCGGGGGTCGGGTAGGAGCAATCAGCCCCAGCATTTT. This encodes CASSRGSGRSNQPQHF.

This chain links TRBV18 with TRBJ2-1, with 9 bases fitting TRBD1. Germline CDR1 reads KGHSH; CDR2 reads LQKENI. V trimming: 8 bases; J trimming: 5 bases; junction bases outside the gene matches: 7. The CDR3 is 14 amino acids. CDR3 region: CASLEGQGNNEQFF. Written as DNA, the CDR3 is TGTGCCAGCCTCGAGGGACAGGGAAACAATGAGCAGTTCTTC. Combining the CDR3 with reference TRBV18 and TRBJ2-1 gives the whole variable domain NAGVMQNPRHLVRRRGQEARLRCSPMKGHSHVYWYRQLPEEGLKFMVYLQKENIIDESGMPKERFSAEFPKEGPSILRIQQVVRGDSAAYFCASLEGQGNNEQFFGPGTRLTVL.

V and J are TRBV19 and TRBJ1-1; 8 bases fit TRBD1. With 8 bases clipped from V and 11 bases from J, the junction kept 10 bases outside the gene matches. Germline V gives CDR1 LNHDA, CDR2 SQIVND (reference sequence). The CDR3 runs 12 residues. CDR3 DNA: TGTGCCAGTGGTTGGCAGGGGGCTGGGGCTTTCTTT. This sequence encodes CASGWQGAGAFF.

The chain combines TRBV5-1 with TRBJ2-1, with no clear D. Per germline, CDR1 SGHRS and CDR2 YFSETQ. Trimming stripped 0 bases from V and 6 bases from J, with 7 bases between. The CDR3 loop spans 13 amino acids. CDR3 coding DNA: TGCGCCAGCAGCTTGGAGGTGGGCAATGAGCAGTTCTTC. Protein product: CASSLEVGNEQFF.